Listed here are 20 T cell receptor beta chains from one sample, sequenced in a study of blood T cell repertoires in COVID-19. Clones were read by immunoSEQ multiplex PCR, and TCRdb kept only the in-frame ones, dropping some. The sample contains hundreds of thousands of clones, 82% of which appear only once. The sample comprised peripheral blood. These receptor sequences come from a woman of 80 years or more with active or convalescent COVID-19.

The V call is TRBV10-3, the J call TRBJ1-2, with 7 bases fitting TRBD1. The trim removed 6 bases at V and 4 bases at J, leaving 8 bases unmatched. CDR1 and CDR2 (germline): ENHRY, SYGVKD. The CDR3 extends over 14 amino acids. For the CDR3, the DNA is TGTGCCATCAGGGGAAGGACAGGAGCCTATGGCTACACCTTC. This gives the protein CAIRGRTGAYGYTF.

Only one count was recorded for this clone. The V and J genes are TRBV18 and TRBJ1-2; 7 bases are shared with TRBD1. The CDR3 is made up of 15 amino acids. CDR1 and CDR2 (germline): KGHSH, LQKENI. After removal of 6 bases from V and 3 bases from J, the junction contained 10 bases not matched to a gene. CDR3 sequence: CASSKRGPEDYGYTF. The DNA for the CDR3 is TGTGCCAGCTCTAAGAGGGGGCCGGAGGACTATGGCTACACCTTC.

V and J are TRBV5-1 and TRBJ1-2; 7 positions match TRBD1. CDR1 and CDR2 (germline): SGHRS, YFSETQ. This CDR3 region has 13 residues. After removal of 6 bases from V and 4 bases from J, the junction contained 6 bases not matched to a gene. Here the CDR3 DNA reads TGCGCCAGCAAACAGGGGATTGCCTATGGCTACACCTTC. This sequence encodes CASKQGIAYGYTF.

V usage is TRBV6-4 and J usage is TRBJ2-2, with 9 bases that match TRBD2. J was trimmed by 5 bases and V by 7 bases; bases with no gene match: 5. This CDR3 comprises 14 residues. Germline loops: CDR1 MRHNA, CDR2 SNTAGT. CDR3 nucleotides: TGTGCCAGCACTACGACTAGCGGAACCGGGGAGCTGTTTTTT. Its protein is CASTTTSGTGELFF.

J is TRBJ2-6 and V is TRBV7-9; D is undetermined. The V end was cut by 0 bases, the J end by 4 bases, with 7 bases between. Germline V gives CDR1 SEHNR, CDR2 FQNEAQ (reference sequence). This CDR3 is 15 amino acids long. CDR3: CASSLARAGANVLTF. The CDR3 DNA follows: TGTGCCAGCAGCTTAGCCCGCGCAGGGGCCAACGTCCTGACTTTC.

This sequence joins TRBV5-6 and TRBJ2-7; 9 bases are shared with TRBD1. Per the germline V gene, CDR1 is SGHDT and CDR2 is YYEEEE. V shed 1 base and J 1 base; nucleotides not matched to a gene: 6. The CDR3 contains 16 residues. CDR3 nucleotide sequence: TGTGCCAGCAGCTTGACTAAAGGACAGGGGTCCTACGAGCAGTACTTC. It encodes CASSLTKGQGSYEQYF.

The CDR3 spells CASSQRGVFYEQYF. The CDR3 DNA sequence: TGCGCCAGCAGTCAGCGGGGGGTCTTCTACGAGCAGTACTTC. The V gene is TRBV23-1, the J gene TRBJ2-7, with 8 bases matching TRBD2. TRBV23-1 is an ORF; its function is uncertain. The CDR3 is 14 residues long. Losses at the gene ends were 3 bases for V and 3 bases for J; bases not matched to a gene: 4.

V gene TRBV3-1 (or the pseudogene TRBV3-2) combines with J gene TRBJ2-7; 7 nucleotides line up with TRBD2. The V segment lost 3 bases and the J segment 4 bases; nucleotides outside the gene matches: 9. Germline V gene data show CDR1 as LGHDT and CDR2 as YNNKEL (reference sequence). CDR3 size: 15 residues. CDR3 nucleotide sequence: TGTGCCAGCAGCCAGGCGTTGGGAGGGCCTTACGAGCAGTACTTC. Translated: CASSQALGGPYEQYF.

This clone was counted ten times or more. V usage is TRBV25-1 and J usage is TRBJ1-1; 8 nucleotides match TRBD1. The CDR3 covers 18 residues. CDR1 MGHDK and CDR2 SYGVNS come from the germline V gene. V trimming: 7 bases; J trimming: 4 bases; junction bases outside the gene matches: 20. The CDR3 sequence is CASTRLRQGPTGGTEAFF. For the CDR3, the DNA is TGTGCCAGCACACGACTTAGACAGGGGCCTACGGGTGGCACTGAAGCTTTCTTT.

This clone was picked up one time. This sequence joins TRBV16 and TRBJ2-5; a possible D gene is TRBD1 (6 bases). Germline V gene sequence: CDR1 KGHSY, CDR2 FQNENV. V lost 4 bases, J lost 2 bases, and 14 bases lay in between. The CDR3 consists of 15 residues. The CDR3 DNA reads as TGTGCCAGCAGCCTCCCGGGGCAGGGGCAAGAGACCCAGTACTTC. Protein sequence: CASSLPGQGQETQYF.

This clone was counted a single time. The rearrangement uses TRBV19 and TRBJ2-1, with 11 bases identical to TRBD2. The CDR3 extends over 16 amino acids. Germline CDR1 reads LNHDA; CDR2 reads SQIVND (reference sequence). Losses at the gene ends were 5 bases for V and 9 bases for J; bases not matched to a gene: 12. CDR3 sequence: CASSFFSSGRTGEQFF. CDR3 DNA sequence: TGTGCCAGTAGTTTCTTTTCTAGCGGGAGGACTGGTGAGCAGTTCTTC.

The rearrangement joins TRBV29-1 to TRBJ1-6; possibly TRBD1 for D (5 bases). Germline V CDR1 and CDR2: SQVTM, ANQGSEA. This CDR3 has 13 residues. The V end was cut by 6 bases, the J end by 5 bases, with 11 bases between. The chain's CDR3 is CSVGRGDNSPLHF. CDR3 nucleotide sequence: TGCAGCGTCGGACGGGGGGATAATTCACCCCTCCACTTT.

The J gene is TRBJ1-5, the V gene TRBV4-1; possibly TRBD1 for D (5 bases). The CDR3 extends over 14 amino acids. V lost 4 bases and J lost 6, with 13 bases in between. Germline-derived CDR1 and CDR2 are MGHRA and YSYEKL. Written as DNA, the CDR3 is TGCGCCAGCAGCCCTGAATTCGGGGGTCAGCCCCAGCATTTT. Translating it yields CASSPEFGGQPQHF.

This sequence joins TRBV18 and TRBJ2-1; 9 bases are shared with TRBD2. The germline V gene has CDR1 KGHSH and CDR2 LQKENI. The junction had 5 bases not matched to a gene; V was cut back by 2 bases and J by 0 bases. The CDR3 totals 17 residues. The DNA of the CDR3 is TGTGCCAGCTCACCAGCTAGCGGGACGCGCTCCTACAATGAGCAGTTCTTC. Amino acid sequence: CASSPASGTRSYNEQFF.

As to this clone: At one end, the junction sequence differs from germline, possibly due to a read error. CDR3 nucleotides: TGCAGTGCTAGTGGGGGACAGGGGGCTGAGGCTTTCTTT. It is translated as CSASGGQGAEAFF. The chain couples TRBV20-1 to TRBJ1-1; 12 bases align to TRBD1. From germline, CDR1 is DFQATT and CDR2 SNEGSKA (reference sequence). The CDR3 loop spans 13 amino acids.

J is TRBJ2-4 and V is TRBV14; 8 bases match TRBD1. The CDR3 runs to 14 residues. Looked up from germline, CDR1 is SGHDN and CDR2 is FVKESK. V shed 4 bases, J shed 8 bases, and the junction held 7 bases outside the gene matches. CDR3 sequence reads: CASSPVDRDHIQYF. The CDR3 region has the DNA TGTGCCAGCAGCCCGGTGGACAGGGACCACATTCAGTACTTC.

V is TRBV19 and J is TRBJ1-2; D might be TRBD1 (5 bases). Trimming took off 4 bases at V and 10 bases at J, with 13 bases between the two ends. The CDR3 has 12 residues. Germline values: CDR1 LNHDA, CDR2 SQIVND (reference sequence). CDR3 region: CASSTGHQDYTF. DNA of the CDR3: TGTGCCAGTAGTACAGGGCACCAGGACTACACCTTC.

V gene TRBV5-1 combines with J gene TRBJ2-5, with D perhaps matching TRBD2 (5 bases). The V end lost 0 bases, the J end lost 3 bases, and 12 bases lay between the germline ends. Germline V lookup: CDR1 SGHRS, CDR2 YFSETQ. This CDR3 has 15 residues. The CDR3 spells CASSLAATKEETQYF. The CDR3 bases are TGCGCCAGCAGCTTGGCCGCGACTAAAGAAGAGACCCAGTACTTC.

The rearrangement uses TRBV4-1 and TRBJ2-5, with TRBD2 matching 10 bases. J lost 4 bases, V lost 0 bases, and 8 bases had no gene match. This CDR3 spans 17 amino acids. Germline CDR1 MGHRA, CDR2 YSYEKL. The CDR3 sequence is CASSQDGLAGVSETQYF. The CDR3 DNA is TGCGCCAGCAGCCAAGATGGGCTAGCGGGAGTCTCAGAGACCCAGTACTTC.

As regards this clone: One junction end does not reproduce the germline sequence, and a read error may be involved. The CDR3 nucleotides are TGCGCCAGCAGTGAGTCAGTAGGACTAGCCACAAATACGCAGTATTTT. Residues: CASSESVGLATNTQYF. V usage is TRBV10-1 and J usage is TRBJ2-3, with 8 positions matching TRBD2. From germline, CDR1 is WNHNN and CDR2 SYGVQD (reference sequence). This CDR3 has 16 amino acids.